The 30 T cell receptor beta chains below come from one sample, sequenced in a study of tumor-infiltrating lymphocytes in primary liver carcinoma. Production of TCR beta cDNA used around 460 ng total RNA together with a constant-region primer. Slightly modified ARM-PCR with three nested multiplex PCR rounds yielded TCR beta libraries. Researchers ran the first two PCR rounds for ten to eleven cycles each with TRBV1-TRBV30 forward primers and a C-beta reverse primer. TCRdb re-derived calls from the multiplex PCR reads in MiXCR, one entry per CDR3 protein. The sample has some 190,000 distinct CDR3 sequences, 50% to 75% seen once. The researchers obtained blood RNA from unsorted whole blood and also extracted germline DNA. The sequencing input was peripheral blood. These receptors were collected from a middle-aged man with primary liver carcinoma and hepatitis B virus infection.

Many counts were recorded for this clonotype. DNA for the CDR3: TGCAGCGTTGAGGATACTAGCTCCGGGGAGCTGTTTTTT. Its translation is CSVEDTSSGELFF. The chain has TRBV29-1 and TRBJ2-2; D possibly corresponds to TRBD2 (6 bases). This CDR3 is built from 13 residues. CDR1 is SQVTM and CDR2 is ANQGSEA in the germline V gene. The V end was cut by 3 bases, the J end by 6 bases, with 11 bases between.

The CDR3 sequence is CASSLRNGRARKTSGSNEQYF. CDR3 sequence (DNA): TGTGCCAGCAGTTTAAGGAACGGCCGAGCTCGAAAGACTAGCGGGAGCAACGAGCAGTACTTC. The chain links TRBV5-5 to TRBJ2-7; TRBD2 matches 12 bases. Germline V gene lookup returns CDR1 SGHKS and CDR2 YYEKEE (reference sequence). V trimming: 5 bases; J trimming: 5 bases; junction bases outside the gene matches: 26. CDR3 size: 21 residues.

With regard to this clonotype: Because the CDR3 is missing its conserved closing phenylalanine or tryptophan, this is likely a read error. The DNA is left out, because the CDR3 cannot be placed on it with certainty; the CDR3 is given as TCRdb lists it. The chain combines TRBV5-4 with TRBJ2-7; no check of the table's D call, TRBD1, against the DNA was made. The CDR3 is 14 residues long, ends included. Germline loops: CDR1 SGHNT, CDR2 YYREEE (reference sequence). The CDR3 is CASSTQGSWNEHYC.

Notes on this clonotype: One base away lies a much larger clone, so this may be a sequencing read error. This chain links TRBV11-2 with TRBJ2-7; TRBD2 matches 9 bases. The CDR3 is 15 residues long. The germline V gene encodes CDR1 SGHAT and CDR2 FQNNGV. CDR3 loop: CASILELAGVSEQYF. DNA of the CDR3: TGTGCCAGCATCTTAGAGTTAGCGGGAGTAAGCGAGCAGTACTTC.

This clonotype turned up a few times. The V and J genes are TRBV10-3 and TRBJ1-2; no clear D. CDR1 is ENHRY and CDR2 is SYGVKD in the germline V gene. Between the trimmed V and J ends, which lost 2 bases and 4 bases, there was a span of 8 bases. The CDR3 spans 13 residues. CDR3 bases: TGTGCCATCAGTGAGGACGGTACCTATGGCTACACCTTC. It codes for CAISEDGTYGYTF.

The chain uses TRBV5-4 and TRBJ2-5; weak D call: TRBD1 (7 bases). The CDR3 covers 14 residues. Germline CDR1 reads SGHNT; CDR2 reads YYREEE (reference sequence). V gave up 4 bases and J gave up 5 bases, with 15 bases separating them. This CDR3 reads CASSGGTEWETQYF. The CDR3 bases are TGTGCCAGCAGCGGGGGGACAGAATGGGAGACCCAGTACTTC.

This chain joins TRBV4-2 and TRBJ2-1, with 9 bases identical to TRBD2. J lost 0 bases, V lost 0 bases, and 9 bases had no gene match. The CDR3 has 19 residues. CDR1 is LGHNA, CDR2 YNFKEQ, per germline. The CDR3 spells CASSQEGLAGRGSYNEQFF. The CDR3 bases are TGTGCCAGCAGCCAAGAGGGGCTAGCGGGGAGGGGCTCCTACAATGAGCAGTTCTTC.

The sample holds a few counts of this clonotype. The chain uses TRBV12-3 or TRBV12-4 and TRBJ2-1; 9 bases line up with TRBD2. V shed 6 bases and J 4 bases; nucleotides not matched to a gene: 13. The CDR3 has 17 amino acids. The CDR3 loop reads CASRARGSLAGYNEQFF. The CDR3 DNA reads TGTGCCAGCAGAGCCCGAGGTTCACTAGCGGGTTACAATGAGCAGTTCTTC.

In regard to this clonotype: Given a much more abundant clone one base away, this may be a read error. The J gene is TRBJ2-1, the V gene TRBV5-4; 11 bases fit TRBD2. Per the germline V gene, CDR1 is SGHNT and CDR2 is YYREEE (reference sequence). This CDR3 comprises 15 residues. The CDR3 reads CASSDRLAGYNERFF. CDR3 DNA sequence: TGTGCCAGCAGCGATCGACTAGCGGGGTACAATGAGCGGTTCTTC.

As regards this clonotype: One end of the junction fails to match germline, which may point to a read error. The chain is built from TRBV7-8 and TRBJ2-4; D perhaps matches TRBD2 (5 bases). Germline loops: CDR1 SGHVS, CDR2 FQNEAQ. This CDR3 comprises 16 residues. The CDR3 is CASSQDLSLAKNTQYF. CDR3 DNA sequence: TGTGCCAGCAGCCAGGATTTATCTCTAGCCAAAAACACTCAGTACTTC.

The CDR3 sequence is CAIRSQATDTQYF. DNA for the CDR3: TGTGCCATCAGGAGCCAAGCCACAGATACGCAGTATTTT. The chain uses TRBV10-3 and TRBJ2-3; D is undetermined. V shed 6 bases and J shed 2 bases, with 9 bases lying between them. Germline assignment: CDR1 ENHRY and CDR2 SYGVKD. The CDR3 is 13 residues long.

The chain uses TRBV12-3 or TRBV12-4 and TRBJ2-2, with D possibly matching TRBD2 (5 bases). The germline V and J ends were trimmed by 5 bases and 6 bases, with 19 bases remaining between them. The CDR3 has 16 residues. The CDR3 protein is CASSHRGSDGAGELFF. In nucleotides, the CDR3 is TGTGCCAGCAGTCACCGGGGTAGCGATGGGGCCGGGGAGCTGTTTTTT.

The V and J genes are TRBV6-1 and TRBJ2-3, with D hard to call. This CDR3 has 15 amino acids. Germline loops: CDR1 MNHNS, CDR2 SASEGT. V lost 6 bases to trimming and J lost 0 bases, with 13 bases between them. The CDR3: CASRVVETSTDTQYF. In DNA, the CDR3 is TGTGCCAGCAGGGTAGTGGAGACTAGCACAGATACGCAGTATTTT.

With respect to this clonotype: This clone may be a read error of a much larger clone one base away. The rearrangement uses TRBV11-2 and TRBJ2-2, with TRBD2 matching over 10 bases. This CDR3 has 16 amino acids. Germline lookup yields CDR1 SGHAT and CDR2 FQNNGV. The DNA for the CDR3 is TGTGTCAGCAGACGTAGCGGGAGGAAGCAAGCCGGGGAGCTGTTTTTT. Translation gives CVSRRSGRKQAGELFF.

This clonotype was detected only a few times. The chain's CDR3 is CASSTGLAGEGETQYF. CDR3 sequence (DNA): TGTGCCTCCTCTACGGGACTAGCGGGAGAAGGGGAGACCCAGTACTTC. This chain joins TRBV10-3 and TRBJ2-5, with 14 bases identical to TRBD2. Germline CDR1 is ENHRY and CDR2 is SYGVKD. Trimming at V came to 11 bases and at J to 5 bases, leaving 13 bases not matched to a gene. The CDR3 covers 16 residues.

This clonotype was counted many times. This rearrangement joins TRBV29-1 to TRBJ1-2, with D uncertain. This CDR3 has 11 amino acids. CDR1 is SQVTM and CDR2 is ANQGSEA in the germline V gene. Trimming left V 7 bases short and J 7 bases short, with 13 bases between. The CDR3 reads CSANGGFGYTF. The DNA for the CDR3 is TGCAGCGCCAACGGAGGGTTTGGCTACACCTTC.

V and J are TRBV4-1 and TRBJ2-2; D is possibly TRBD1 or TRBD2 (6 bases each). V was cut by 4 bases and J by 2 bases, with 17 bases left in between. The CDR3 is 17 amino acids. Germline assignment: CDR1 MGHRA and CDR2 YSYEKL. This CDR3 is CASSPYPGAVNTGELFF. The CDR3 region has the DNA TGCGCCAGCAGCCCCTATCCGGGGGCGGTTAACACCGGGGAGCTGTTTTTT.

This clonotype has only a few counts. The chain couples TRBV6-1 to TRBJ1-1; no clear D. This CDR3 has 14 residues. Per the germline V gene, CDR1 is MNHNS and CDR2 is SASEGT. Trimming removed 1 base from V and 1 base from J, with 7 bases in between. CDR3 DNA: TGTGCCAGCAGTGAAGATCCTGGGAACACTGAAGCTTTCTTT. Protein: CASSEDPGNTEAFF.

The V and J genes are TRBV12-3 or TRBV12-4 and TRBJ2-7, with TRBD1 matching 7 bases. This CDR3 has 15 amino acids. Trimming cost V 5 bases and J 1 base; bases outside gene matches: 8. For the CDR3, the DNA is TGTGCCAGCAGTCTTTGGACAGGCCGTTCCTACGAGCAGTACTTC. It translates to CASSLWTGRSYEQYF.

The V call is TRBV6-1, the J call TRBJ2-7; D call uncertain. The germline V gene encodes CDR1 MNHNS and CDR2 SASEGT. The CDR3 has 13 residues. The V and J ends lost 2 bases and 3 bases respectively, with 8 bases between them. In DNA, the CDR3 is TGTGCCAGCAGTGAAACGGGTGACTACGAGCAGTACTTC. This codes for CASSETGDYEQYF.

Notes on this clonotype: Mismatch with germline at one junction end may stem from a read error. The chain's CDR3 is CAGSGGQAREQFF. CDR3 coding DNA: TGTGCCGGCAGCGGGGGACAAGCGCGTGAGCAGTTCTTC. The gene calls are TRBV11-2 and TRBJ2-1; 8 bases line up with TRBD2. This CDR3 contains 13 residues. Germline V gene lookup returns CDR1 SGHAT and CDR2 FQNNGV.

The rearrangement links TRBV6-1 to TRBJ2-7; the D is unclear. Germline-derived CDR1 and CDR2 are MNHNS and SASEGT. Trimming took off 3 bases at V and 3 bases at J, with 9 bases between the two ends. This CDR3 contains 13 residues. The CDR3 DNA sequence: TGTGCCAGCAGTGATACCGACGGCTACGAGCAGTACTTC. Translation gives CASSDTDGYEQYF.

This clonotype was seen a handful of times. The chain joins TRBV29-1 to TRBJ2-2; the D is unclear. The CDR3 length is 11 residues. Germline V gives CDR1 SQVTM, CDR2 ANQGSEA. V gave up 5 bases and J gave up 7 bases, with 8 bases separating them. This chain's CDR3 is CSVYTGGELFF. The CDR3 coding sequence is TGCAGCGTTTATACGGGCGGGGAGCTGTTTTTT.

This clonotype showed up just a few times. The gene calls are TRBV6-5 and TRBJ1-6; possibly TRBD1 for D (5 bases). The CDR3 has 15 residues. Looked up from germline, CDR1 is MNHEY and CDR2 is SVGAGI. V gave up 4 bases and J gave up 3 bases, with 10 bases separating them. The CDR3 region has the DNA TGTGCCAGCAGTTTAGGGACGGACTATAATTCACCCCTCCACTTT. It translates to CASSLGTDYNSPLHF.

This clonotype was picked up one time. The rearrangement uses TRBV10-3 and TRBJ2-7; 14 bases match TRBD2. The junction had 9 bases not matched to a gene; V was cut back by 6 bases and J by 5 bases. This CDR3 is 16 amino acids long. Germline lookup yields CDR1 ENHRY and CDR2 SYGVKD. The CDR3 DNA is TGTGCCATCAGCGACGGGACTAGCGGGAGTAGGAACGAGCAGTACTTC. Amino acid sequence: CAISDGTSGSRNEQYF.

The chain employs TRBV6-1 and TRBJ2-6; TRBD1 matches 9 bases. Germline V gene sequence: CDR1 MNHNS, CDR2 SASEGT. The CDR3 contains 18 residues. The V segment lost 5 bases and the J segment 4 bases; nucleotides outside the gene matches: 12. CDR3 nucleotides: TGTGCCAGCAGTTCCGGGACAGGGCTTCCGGTGGGGGCCAACGTCCTGACTTTC. Protein sequence: CASSSGTGLPVGANVLTF.

In its sample, this clonotype was seen a few times. The gene calls are TRBV5-6 and TRBJ2-1, with D tentatively TRBD2 (6 bases). CDR1 SGHDT and CDR2 YYEEEE come from the germline V gene. The V gene lost 4 bases and the J gene lost 15 bases, with 14 bases spanning the gap. There are 11 residues in the CDR3. DNA of the CDR3: TGTGCCAGCAGCGGCAGCGGGTCCCCGTTCTTC. As protein: CASSGSGSPFF.

Notes on this clonotype: A much larger clone differs from this one at a single base, so this may be a read error. V and J are TRBV29-1 and TRBJ2-5; D remains unclear. Per germline, CDR1 SQVTM and CDR2 ANQGSEA. V lost 1 base and J lost 9, with 12 bases in between. The CDR3 sequence is 12 residues long. The CDR3 spells CSVEVLTEAQYF. The CDR3, as DNA: TGCAGCGTTGAAGTACTGACGGAAGCCCAGTACTTC.

In this sample, this clonotype turned up a few times. This chain links TRBV12-3 or TRBV12-4 with TRBJ1-1; no firm D call. The V and J ends lost 9 bases and 1 base respectively, with 12 bases between them. The CDR3 totals 13 residues. In DNA, the CDR3 is TGTGCCAGTACCCTTCAGCAGAACACTGAAGCTTTCTTT. Protein: CASTLQQNTEAFF.

This clonotype was counted a few times. An end of the junction does not agree with germline; a read error may underlie this. The chain is built from TRBV28 and TRBJ1-2, with TRBD1 matching over 7 bases. Germline V gene data show CDR1 as MDHEN and CDR2 as SYDVKM. The CDR3 is made up of 15 amino acids. The DNA of the CDR3 is TGTGCCAGCAGTGAACGGGACAGCCGACCGGATGGTTACACCTTC. As protein: CASSERDSRPDGYTF.